This T cell receptor beta chain was captured by sequencing in a study of CXCR3-negative and CXCR3-positive naive CD8 T cells. Overall study findings and caveats: Naive subsets did not differ in surface CD5, and TRB CDR3 properties served to infer TCR strength. In CXCR3-positive naive cells, the TRB CDR3s were more hydrophobic than in CXCR3-negative naive cells.

Points on this clonotype: Its specificity is unknown.

CDR1 WSHSY and CDR2 SAAADI come from the germline V gene. The CDR3 has 16 amino acids. With UMI labels, 5' RACE was used to prepare the TRB cDNA libraries. TCRdb reprocessed the 5' RACE reads; each CDR3 protein has one entry and no DNA is given. Its table lists about 98,000 distinct CDR3 sequences. The source is a human donor in good health. Some clones in this sample may be carry-over from other donors' samples. V and J are TRBV10-2 and TRBJ2-1; without DNA, the TCRdb call of TRBD2 cannot be checked. The sample consisted of naive CXCR3+ CD8+ T cells from blood. Subset given: CD45RO-CCR7+CD27+CD95- naive CD8+ T cells expressing CXCR3 (TNR3+). The chain's CDR3 is CASSGRGGASYNEQFF.